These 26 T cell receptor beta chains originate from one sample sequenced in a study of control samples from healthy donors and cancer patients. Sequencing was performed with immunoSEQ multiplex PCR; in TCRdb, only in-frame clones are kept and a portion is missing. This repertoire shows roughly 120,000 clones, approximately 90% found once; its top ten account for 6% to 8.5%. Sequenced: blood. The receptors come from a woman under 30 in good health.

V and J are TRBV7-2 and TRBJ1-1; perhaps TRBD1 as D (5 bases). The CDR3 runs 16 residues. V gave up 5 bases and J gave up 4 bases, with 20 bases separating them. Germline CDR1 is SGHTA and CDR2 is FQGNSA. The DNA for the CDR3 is TGTGCCAGCAGCGTTAGAGGGACTTCTCAAGCCACTGAAGCTTTCTTT. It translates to CASSVRGTSQATEAFF. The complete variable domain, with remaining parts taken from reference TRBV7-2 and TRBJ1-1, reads GAGVSQSPSNKVTEKGKDVELRCDPISGHTALYWYRQSLGQGLEFLIYFQGNSAPDKSGLPSDRFSAERTGGSVSTLTIQRTQQEDSAVYLCASSVRGTSQATEAFFGQGTRLTVV.

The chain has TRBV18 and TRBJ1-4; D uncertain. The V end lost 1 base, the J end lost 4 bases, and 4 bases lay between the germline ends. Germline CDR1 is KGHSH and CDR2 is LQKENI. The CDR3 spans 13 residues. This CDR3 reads CASSPRDNEKLFF. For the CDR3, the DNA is TGTGCCAGCTCACCACGGGATAATGAAAAACTGTTTTTT.

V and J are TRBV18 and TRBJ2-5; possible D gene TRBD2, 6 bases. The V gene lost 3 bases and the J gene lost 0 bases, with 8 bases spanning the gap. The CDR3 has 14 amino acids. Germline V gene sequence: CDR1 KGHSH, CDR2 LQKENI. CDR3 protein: CASSPGTYQETQYF. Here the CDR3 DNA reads TGTGCCAGCTCACCCGGGACTTACCAAGAGACCCAGTACTTC.

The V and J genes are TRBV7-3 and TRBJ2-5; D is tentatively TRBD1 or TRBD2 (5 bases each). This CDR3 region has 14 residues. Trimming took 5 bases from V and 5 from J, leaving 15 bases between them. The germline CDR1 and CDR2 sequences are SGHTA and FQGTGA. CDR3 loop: CASSAAGWGETQYF. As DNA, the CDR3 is TGTGCCAGCAGCGCCGCCGGGTGGGGGGAGACCCAGTACTTC.

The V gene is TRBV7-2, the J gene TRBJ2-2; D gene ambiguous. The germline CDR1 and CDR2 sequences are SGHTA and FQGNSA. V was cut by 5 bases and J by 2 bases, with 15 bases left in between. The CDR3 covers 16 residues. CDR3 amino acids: CASSPFQLQNTGELFF. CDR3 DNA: TGTGCCAGCAGCCCCTTCCAGCTCCAAAACACCGGGGAGCTGTTTTTT.

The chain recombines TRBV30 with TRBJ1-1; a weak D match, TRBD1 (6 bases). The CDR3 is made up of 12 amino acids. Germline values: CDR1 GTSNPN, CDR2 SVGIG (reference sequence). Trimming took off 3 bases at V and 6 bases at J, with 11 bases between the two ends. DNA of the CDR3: TGTGCCTGGAGGAGGGGGTACGCTGAAGCTTTCTTT. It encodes CAWRRGYAEAFF. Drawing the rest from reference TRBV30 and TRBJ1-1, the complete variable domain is SQTIHQWPATLVQPVGSPLSLECTVEGTSNPNLYWYRQAAGRGLQLLFYSVGIGQISSEVPQNLSASRPQDRQFILSSKKLLLSDSGFYLCAWRRGYAEAFFGQGTRLTVV.

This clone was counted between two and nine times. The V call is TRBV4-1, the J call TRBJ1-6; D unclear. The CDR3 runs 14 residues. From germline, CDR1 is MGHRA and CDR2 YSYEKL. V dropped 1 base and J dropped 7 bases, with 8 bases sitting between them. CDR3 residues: CASSQVILNSPLHF. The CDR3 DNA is TGCGCCAGCAGCCAAGTTATTTTGAATTCACCCCTCCACTTT.

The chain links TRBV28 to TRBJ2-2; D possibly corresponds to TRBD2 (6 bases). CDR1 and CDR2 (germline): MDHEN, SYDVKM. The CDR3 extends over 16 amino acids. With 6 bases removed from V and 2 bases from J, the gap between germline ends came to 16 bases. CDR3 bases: TGTGCCAGCAGCCCTGGTCCAGGGACTAACACCGGGGAGCTGTTTTTT. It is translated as CASSPGPGTNTGELFF.

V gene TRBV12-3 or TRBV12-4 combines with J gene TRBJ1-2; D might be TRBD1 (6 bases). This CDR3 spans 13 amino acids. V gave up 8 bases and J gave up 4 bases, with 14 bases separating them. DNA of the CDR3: TGTGCCAGCGTAAGCCGGGACACCTATGGCTACACCTTC. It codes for CASVSRDTYGYTF.

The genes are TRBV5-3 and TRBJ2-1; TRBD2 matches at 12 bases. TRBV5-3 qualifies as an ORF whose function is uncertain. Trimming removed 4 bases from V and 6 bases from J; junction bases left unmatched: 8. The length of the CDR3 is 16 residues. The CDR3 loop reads CARSTSWGLAGNEQFF. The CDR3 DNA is TGTGCCAGAAGCACCTCTTGGGGACTAGCGGGCAATGAGCAGTTCTTC.

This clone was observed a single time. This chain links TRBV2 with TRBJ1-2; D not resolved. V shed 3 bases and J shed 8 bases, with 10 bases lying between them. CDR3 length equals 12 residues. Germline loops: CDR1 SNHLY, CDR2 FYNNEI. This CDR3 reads CASSDLGRGYTF. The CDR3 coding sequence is TGTGCCAGCAGTGATCTGGGTCGCGGCTACACCTTC.

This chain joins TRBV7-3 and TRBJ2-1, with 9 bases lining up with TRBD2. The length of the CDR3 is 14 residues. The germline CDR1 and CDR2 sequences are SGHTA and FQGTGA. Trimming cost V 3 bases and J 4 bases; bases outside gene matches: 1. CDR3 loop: CASSFAGGYNEQFF. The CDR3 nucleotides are TGTGCCAGCAGCTTTGCGGGAGGGTACAATGAGCAGTTCTTC.

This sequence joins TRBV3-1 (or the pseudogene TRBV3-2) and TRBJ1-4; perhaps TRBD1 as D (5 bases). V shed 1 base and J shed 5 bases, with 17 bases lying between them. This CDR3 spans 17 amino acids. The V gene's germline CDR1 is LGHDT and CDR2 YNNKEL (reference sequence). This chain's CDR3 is CASSQAGLGRRNEKLFF. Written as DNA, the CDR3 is TGTGCCAGCAGCCAAGCCGGTCTGGGGCGACGGAATGAAAAACTGTTTTTT.

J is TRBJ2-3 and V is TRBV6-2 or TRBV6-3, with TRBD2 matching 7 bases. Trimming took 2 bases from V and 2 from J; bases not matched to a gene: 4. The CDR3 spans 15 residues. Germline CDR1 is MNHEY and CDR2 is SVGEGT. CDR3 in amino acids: CASSYGRGSTDTQYF. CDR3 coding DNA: TGTGCCAGCAGTTACGGGAGGGGTTCCACAGATACGCAGTATTTT.

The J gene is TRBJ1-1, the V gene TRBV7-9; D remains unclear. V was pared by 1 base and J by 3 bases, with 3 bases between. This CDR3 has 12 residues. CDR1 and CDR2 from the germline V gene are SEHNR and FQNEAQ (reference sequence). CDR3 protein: CASSLVYTEAFF. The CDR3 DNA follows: TGTGCCAGCAGCTTAGTGTACACTGAAGCTTTCTTT.

This chain's CDR3 is CATVPTGKNTEAFF. Here the CDR3 DNA reads TGTGCCACCGTCCCGACAGGGAAGAACACTGAAGCTTTCTTT. The genes are TRBV19 and TRBJ1-1; 7 bases fit TRBD1. Trimming at V came to 10 bases and at J to 1 base, leaving 9 bases not matched to a gene. Germline CDR1 reads LNHDA; CDR2 reads SQIVND (reference sequence). The CDR3 has 14 amino acids.

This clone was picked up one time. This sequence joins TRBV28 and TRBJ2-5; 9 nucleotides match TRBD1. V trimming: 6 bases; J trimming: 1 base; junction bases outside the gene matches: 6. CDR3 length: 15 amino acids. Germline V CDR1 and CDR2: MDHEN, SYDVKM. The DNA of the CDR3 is TGTGCCAGCAGAGGGACGGACAGGGGCCAAGAGACCCAGTACTTC. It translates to CASRGTDRGQETQYF.

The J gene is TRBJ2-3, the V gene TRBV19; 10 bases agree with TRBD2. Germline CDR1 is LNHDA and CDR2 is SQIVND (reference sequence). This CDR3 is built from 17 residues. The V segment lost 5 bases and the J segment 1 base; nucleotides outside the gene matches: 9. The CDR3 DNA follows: TGTGCCAGTAGTTTGAGCCTAGCGGGGGAGGGCACAGATACGCAGTATTTT. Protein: CASSLSLAGEGTDTQYF.

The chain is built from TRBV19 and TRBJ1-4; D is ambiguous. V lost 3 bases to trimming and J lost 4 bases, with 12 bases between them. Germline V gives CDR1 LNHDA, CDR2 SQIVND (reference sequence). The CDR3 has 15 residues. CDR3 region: CASSMIGPYNEKLFF. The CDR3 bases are TGTGCCAGTAGTATGATCGGGCCCTATAATGAAAAACTGTTTTTT.

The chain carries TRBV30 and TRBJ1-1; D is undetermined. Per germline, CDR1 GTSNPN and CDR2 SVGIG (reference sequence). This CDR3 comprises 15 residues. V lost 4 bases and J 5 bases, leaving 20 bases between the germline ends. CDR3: CAWTQAGAGRTEAFF. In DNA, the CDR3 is TGTGCCTGGACCCAGGCCGGAGCTGGGAGGACTGAAGCTTTCTTT.

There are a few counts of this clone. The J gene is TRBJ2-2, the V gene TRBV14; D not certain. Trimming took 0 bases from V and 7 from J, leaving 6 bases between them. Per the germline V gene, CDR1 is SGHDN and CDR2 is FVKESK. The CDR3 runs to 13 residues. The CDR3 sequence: CASSQDWDGELFF. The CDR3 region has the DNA TGTGCCAGCAGCCAAGATTGGGACGGGGAGCTGTTTTTT.

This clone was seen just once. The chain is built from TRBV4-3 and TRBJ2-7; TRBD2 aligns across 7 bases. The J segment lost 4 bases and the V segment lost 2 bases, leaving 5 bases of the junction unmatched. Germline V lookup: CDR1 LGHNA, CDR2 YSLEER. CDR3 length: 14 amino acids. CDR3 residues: CASSQLAGGYEQYF. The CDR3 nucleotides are TGCGCCAGCAGCCAATTAGCGGGCGGGTACGAGCAGTACTTC.

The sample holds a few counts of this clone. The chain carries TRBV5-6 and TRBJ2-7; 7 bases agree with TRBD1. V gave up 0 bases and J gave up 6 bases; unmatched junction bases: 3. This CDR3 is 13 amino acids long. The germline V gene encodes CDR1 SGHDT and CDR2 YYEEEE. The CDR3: CASSLGQGIEQYF. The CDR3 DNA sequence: TGTGCCAGCAGCTTGGGACAGGGCATCGAGCAGTACTTC.

The DNA of the CDR3 is TGTGCCAGCAGTTTAATGGGGGATTGGACAGCGATGACTGAAGCTTTCTTT. Translation gives CASSLMGDWTAMTEAFF. The rearrangement links TRBV27 to TRBJ1-1, with D maybe TRBD1 (6 bases). Trimming stripped 2 bases from V and 5 bases from J, with 21 bases between. The CDR3 contains 17 residues. Per the germline V gene, CDR1 is MNHEY and CDR2 is SMNVEV (reference sequence).

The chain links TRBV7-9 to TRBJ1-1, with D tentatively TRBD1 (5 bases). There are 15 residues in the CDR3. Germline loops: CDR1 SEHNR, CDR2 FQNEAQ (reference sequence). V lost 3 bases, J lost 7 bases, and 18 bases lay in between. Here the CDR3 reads CASSFQSGVRGEAFF. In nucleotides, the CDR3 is TGTGCCAGCAGCTTCCAATCTGGGGTGAGGGGTGAAGCTTTCTTT.

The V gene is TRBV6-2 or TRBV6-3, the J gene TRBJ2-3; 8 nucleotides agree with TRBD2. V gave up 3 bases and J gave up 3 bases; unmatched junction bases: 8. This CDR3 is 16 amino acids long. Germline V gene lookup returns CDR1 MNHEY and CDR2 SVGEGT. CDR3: CASSYWFREGTDTQYF. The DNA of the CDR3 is TGTGCCAGCAGTTATTGGTTCCGGGAGGGGACAGATACGCAGTATTTT.